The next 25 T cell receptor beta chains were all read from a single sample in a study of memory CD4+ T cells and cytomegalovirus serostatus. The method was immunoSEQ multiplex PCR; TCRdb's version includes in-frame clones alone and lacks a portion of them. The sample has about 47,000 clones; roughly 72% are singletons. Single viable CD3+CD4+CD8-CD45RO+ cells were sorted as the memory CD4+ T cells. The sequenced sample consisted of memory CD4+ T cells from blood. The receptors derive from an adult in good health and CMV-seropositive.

CDR3 nucleotides: TGTGCCAGCACCCTAGCGGGCAGGGAGACCCAGTACTTC. It codes for CASTLAGRETQYF. The chain has TRBV6-1 and TRBJ2-5, with TRBD2 matching over 8 bases. The CDR3 sequence is 13 residues long. Germline CDR1 is MNHNS and CDR2 is SASEGT. The ends lost 7 bases at V and 5 bases at J; junction bases unmatched: 6.

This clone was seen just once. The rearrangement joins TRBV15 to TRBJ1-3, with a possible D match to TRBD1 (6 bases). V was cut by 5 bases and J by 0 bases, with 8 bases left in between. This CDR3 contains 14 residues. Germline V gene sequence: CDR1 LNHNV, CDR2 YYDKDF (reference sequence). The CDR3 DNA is TGTGCCACCAGCTCGGACAGCTCTGGAAACACCATATATTTT. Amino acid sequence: CATSSDSSGNTIYF.

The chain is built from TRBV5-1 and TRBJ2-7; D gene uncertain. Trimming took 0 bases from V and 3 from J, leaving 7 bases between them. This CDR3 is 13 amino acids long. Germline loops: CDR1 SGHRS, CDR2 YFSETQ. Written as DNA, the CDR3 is TGCGCCAGCAGCTTGGCGGAAAGCTACGAGCAGTACTTC. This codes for CASSLAESYEQYF.

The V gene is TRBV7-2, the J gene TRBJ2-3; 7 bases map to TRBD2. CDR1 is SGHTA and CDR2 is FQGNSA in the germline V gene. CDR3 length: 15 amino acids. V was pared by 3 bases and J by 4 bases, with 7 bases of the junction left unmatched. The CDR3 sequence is CASSFAGTTADTQYF. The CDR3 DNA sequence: TGTGCCAGCAGCTTCGCTGGGACTACCGCAGATACGCAGTATTTT.

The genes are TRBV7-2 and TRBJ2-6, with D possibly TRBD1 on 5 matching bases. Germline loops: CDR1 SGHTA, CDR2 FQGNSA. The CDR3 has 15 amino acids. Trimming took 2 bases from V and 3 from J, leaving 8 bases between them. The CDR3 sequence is CASSLTQGGANVLTF. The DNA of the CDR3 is TGTGCCAGCAGCTTAACGCAGGGTGGGGCCAACGTCCTGACTTTC.

CDR3 sequence reads: CASSSPASGFYEQYF. The CDR3 nucleotides read TGTGCCAGTAGTTCCCCGGCTAGCGGATTCTACGAGCAGTACTTC. The chain joins TRBV19 to TRBJ2-7, with TRBD2 identical over 7 bases. The CDR3 contains 15 residues. V trimming: 5 bases; J trimming: 3 bases; junction bases outside the gene matches: 10. Germline V gene lookup returns CDR1 LNHDA and CDR2 SQIVND (reference sequence).

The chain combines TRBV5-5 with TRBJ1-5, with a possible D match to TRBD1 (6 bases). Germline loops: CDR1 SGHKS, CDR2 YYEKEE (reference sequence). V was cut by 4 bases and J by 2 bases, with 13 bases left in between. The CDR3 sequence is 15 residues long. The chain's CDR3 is CASSIGGGGNQPQHF. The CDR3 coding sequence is TGTGCCAGCAGCATAGGAGGGGGGGGCAATCAGCCCCAGCATTTT. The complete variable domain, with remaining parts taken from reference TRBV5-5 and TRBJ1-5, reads DAGVTQSPTHLIKTRGQQVTLRCSPISGHKSVSWYQQVLGQGPQFIFQYYEKEERGRGNFPDRFSARQFPNYSSELNVNALLLGDSALYLCASSIGGGGNQPQHFGDGTRLSIL.

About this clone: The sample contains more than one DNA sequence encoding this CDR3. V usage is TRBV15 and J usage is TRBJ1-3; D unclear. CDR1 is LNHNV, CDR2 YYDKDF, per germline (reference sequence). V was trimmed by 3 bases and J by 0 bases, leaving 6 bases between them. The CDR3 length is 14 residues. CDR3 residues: CATSRDSSGNTIYF. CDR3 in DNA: TGTGCCACCAGCAGGGACTCCTCTGGAAACACCATATATTTT.

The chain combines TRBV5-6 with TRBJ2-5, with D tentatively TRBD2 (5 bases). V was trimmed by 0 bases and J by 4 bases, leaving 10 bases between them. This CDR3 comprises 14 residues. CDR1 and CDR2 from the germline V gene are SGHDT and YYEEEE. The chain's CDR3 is CASSLVLARETQYF. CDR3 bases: TGTGCCAGCAGCTTGGTTCTAGCACGAGAGACCCAGTACTTC.

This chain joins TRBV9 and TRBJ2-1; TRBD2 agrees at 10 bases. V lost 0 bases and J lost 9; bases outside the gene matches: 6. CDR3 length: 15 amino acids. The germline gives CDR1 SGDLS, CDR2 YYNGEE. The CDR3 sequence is CASSVESGGAIEQFF. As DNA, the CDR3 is TGTGCCAGCAGCGTAGAGAGCGGGGGGGCGATTGAGCAGTTCTTC.

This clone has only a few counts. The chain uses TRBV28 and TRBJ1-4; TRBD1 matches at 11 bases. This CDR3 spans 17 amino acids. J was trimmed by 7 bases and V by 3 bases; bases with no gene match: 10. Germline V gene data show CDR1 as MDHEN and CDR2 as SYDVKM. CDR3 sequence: CASSLEEGTGGLEKLFF. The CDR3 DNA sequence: TGTGCCAGCAGTTTGGAAGAGGGGACAGGGGGACTTGAAAAACTGTTTTTT. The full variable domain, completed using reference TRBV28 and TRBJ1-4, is DVKVTQSSRYLVKRTGEKVFLECVQDMDHENMFWYRQDPGLGLRLIYFSYDVKMKEKGDIPEGYSVSREKKERFSLILESASTNQTSMYLCASSLEEGTGGLEKLFFGSGTQLSVL.

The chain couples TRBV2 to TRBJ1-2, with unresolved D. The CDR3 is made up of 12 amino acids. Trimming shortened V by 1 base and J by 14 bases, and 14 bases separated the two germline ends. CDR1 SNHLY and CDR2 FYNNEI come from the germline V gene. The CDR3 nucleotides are TGTGCCAGCAGTGAAGTGGGAGAGACGGGAACCTTC. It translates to CASSEVGETGTF.

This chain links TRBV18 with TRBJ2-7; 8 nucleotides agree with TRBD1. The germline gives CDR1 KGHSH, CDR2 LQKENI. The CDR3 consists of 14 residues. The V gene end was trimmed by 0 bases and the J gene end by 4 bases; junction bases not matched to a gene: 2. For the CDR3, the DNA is TGTGCCAGCTCACCACCGACAGGGGTGTACGAGCAGTACTTC. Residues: CASSPPTGVYEQYF.

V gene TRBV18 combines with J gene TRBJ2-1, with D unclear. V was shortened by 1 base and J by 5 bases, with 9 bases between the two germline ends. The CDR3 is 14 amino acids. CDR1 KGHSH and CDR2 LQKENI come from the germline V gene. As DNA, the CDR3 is TGTGCCAGCTCACCACTTTCAGGAGACAATGAGCAGTTCTTC. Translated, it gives CASSPLSGDNEQFF.

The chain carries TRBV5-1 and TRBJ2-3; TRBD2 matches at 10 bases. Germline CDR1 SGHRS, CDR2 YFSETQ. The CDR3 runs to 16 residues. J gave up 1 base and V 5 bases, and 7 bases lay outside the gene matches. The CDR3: CASSRIAGGGTDTQYF. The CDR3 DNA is TGCGCCAGCAGTCGTATAGCGGGGGGTGGCACAGATACGCAGTATTTT.

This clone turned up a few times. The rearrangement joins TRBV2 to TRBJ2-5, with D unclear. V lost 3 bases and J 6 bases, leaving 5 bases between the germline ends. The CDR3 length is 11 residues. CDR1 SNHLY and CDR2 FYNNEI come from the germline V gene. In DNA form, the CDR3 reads TGTGCCAGCAGTGATCCCCAGACCCAGTACTTC. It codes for CASSDPQTQYF.

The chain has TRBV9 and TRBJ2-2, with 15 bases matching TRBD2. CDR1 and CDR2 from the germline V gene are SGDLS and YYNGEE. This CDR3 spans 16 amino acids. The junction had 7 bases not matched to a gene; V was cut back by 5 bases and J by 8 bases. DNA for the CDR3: TGTGCCAGCAGGGCGGGACTAGCGGGGGGAGCTGGGGAGCTGTTTTTT. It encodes CASRAGLAGGAGELFF.

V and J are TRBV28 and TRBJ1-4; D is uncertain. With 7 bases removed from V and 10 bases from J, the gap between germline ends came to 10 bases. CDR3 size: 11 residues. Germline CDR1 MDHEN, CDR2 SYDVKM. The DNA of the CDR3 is TGTGCCAGCAAATTGGACGGAAAACTGTTTTTT. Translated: CASKLDGKLFF.

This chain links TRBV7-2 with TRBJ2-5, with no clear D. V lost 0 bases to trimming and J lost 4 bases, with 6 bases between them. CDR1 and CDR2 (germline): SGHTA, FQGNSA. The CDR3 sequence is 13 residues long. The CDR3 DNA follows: TGTGCCAGCAGCTTAGCATTTGGAGAGACCCAGTACTTC. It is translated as CASSLAFGETQYF.

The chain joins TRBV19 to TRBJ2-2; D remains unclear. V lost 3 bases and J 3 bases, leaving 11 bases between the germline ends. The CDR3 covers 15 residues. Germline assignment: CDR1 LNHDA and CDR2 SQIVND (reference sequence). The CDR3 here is CASSISPSYTGELFF. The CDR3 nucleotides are TGTGCCAGTAGTATTAGTCCGTCTTACACCGGGGAGCTGTTTTTT.

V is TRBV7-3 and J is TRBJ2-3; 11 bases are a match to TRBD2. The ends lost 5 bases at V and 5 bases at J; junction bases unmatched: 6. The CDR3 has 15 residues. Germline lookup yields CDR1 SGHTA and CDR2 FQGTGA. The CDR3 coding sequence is TGTGCCAGCAGCCGACTAGCGGGGAAGGAAGATACGCAGTATTTT. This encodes CASSRLAGKEDTQYF.

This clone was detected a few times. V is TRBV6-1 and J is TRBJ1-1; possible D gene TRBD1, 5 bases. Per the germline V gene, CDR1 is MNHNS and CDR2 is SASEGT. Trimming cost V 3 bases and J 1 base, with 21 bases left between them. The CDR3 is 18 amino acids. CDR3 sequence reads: CASSDLFPGHVSNTEAFF. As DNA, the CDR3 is TGTGCCAGCAGTGATTTGTTCCCGGGGCACGTGTCGAACACTGAAGCTTTCTTT.

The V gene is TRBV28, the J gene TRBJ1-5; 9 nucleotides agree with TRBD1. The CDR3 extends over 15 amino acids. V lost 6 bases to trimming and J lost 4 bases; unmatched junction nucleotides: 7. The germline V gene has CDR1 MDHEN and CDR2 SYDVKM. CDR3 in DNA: TGTGCCAGCAGGGGAAGGACAGGGGAGAATCAGCCCCAGCATTTT. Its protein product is CASRGRTGENQPQHF.

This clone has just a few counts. CDR3 sequence reads: CASSQDGSTDTQYF. The DNA for the CDR3 is TGCGCCAGCAGCCAAGATGGTAGCACAGATACGCAGTATTTT. The V gene is TRBV4-3, the J gene TRBJ2-3; D gene unclear. CDR3 length: 14 amino acids. Germline loops: CDR1 LGHNA, CDR2 YSLEER. Trimming took off 0 bases at V and 0 bases at J, with 4 bases between the two ends.

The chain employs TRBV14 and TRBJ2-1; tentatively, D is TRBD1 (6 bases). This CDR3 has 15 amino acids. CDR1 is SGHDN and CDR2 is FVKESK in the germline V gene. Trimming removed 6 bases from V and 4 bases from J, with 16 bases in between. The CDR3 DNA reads TGTGCCAGCAGAAAGACAGGTAGATCATACAATGAGCAGTTCTTC. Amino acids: CASRKTGRSYNEQFF.